Listed below are T cell receptor beta chains from one sample, sequenced in a study of identical twins. From the 5' RACE reads, TCRdb called clonotypes with MiXCR, one entry per CDR3 protein. The sample lists 240,000 or so distinct CDR3 sequences, roughly a tenth occurring once. Sequencing was carried out using memory T cells sorted from blood. These receptors came from a man over 45 in good health. Both conserved end residues are part of each CDR3. Each record gives: V gene, J gene, D gene, clone size, CDR3 DNA, CDR3 protein. D genes are given only for firm matches. Clone sizes are given selectively: once, few, many, or a class where the clone is expanded.

TRBV15	TRBJ2-5	NA	NA	TGTGCCACCAGCAGAGATCCGGACGGCGAGACCCAGTACTTC	CATSRDPDGETQYF
TRBV29-1	TRBJ2-3	TRBD2	many	TGCAGCGTTGTAGGGGCTAGCGGGAGGCCAGATACGCAGTATTTT	CSVVGASGRPDTQYF
TRBV29-1	TRBJ2-5	TRBD2	many	TGCAGCGGAGCCCTATTAGCGGGAGAGACCCAGTACTTC	CSGALLAGETQYF
TRBV20-1	TRBJ2-1	NA	few	TGCAGTGCTACTACCCACCGACGGGGTGGTGAGCAGTTCTTC	CSATTHRRGGEQFF
TRBV2	TRBJ2-2	NA	many	TGTGCCAGCCAGGGCAGGGAGAACACCGGGGAGCTGTTTTTT	CASQGRENTGELFF
TRBV29-1	TRBJ2-7	NA	many	TGCAGCGTTGAACAGGGCGGAGACGAGCAGTACTTC	CSVEQGGDEQYF
TRBV11-2	TRBJ2-1	NA	NA	TGTGCCAGCAGCATAGGACGAAGCTCCTACAATGAGCAGTTCTTC	CASSIGRSSYNEQFF
TRBV2	TRBJ2-1	TRBD2	many	TGTGCCAGCAGTGTGGGTTCGGGAGGGAGCAACGAGCAGTTCTTC	CASSVGSGGSNEQFF
TRBV6-2/TRBV6-3	TRBJ1-5	NA	many	TGTGCCAGCAGAAAACAGGTTAATCAGCCCCAGCATTTT	CASRKQVNQPQHF
TRBV5-1	TRBJ2-7	NA	many	TGCGCCAGCAGCTTGGAGATGGGGGCGCGGTACGAGCAGTACTTC	CASSLEMGARYEQYF
TRBV20-1	TRBJ2-4	TRBD2	few	TGCAGTGCTTTTAGCGGGGGGATCAAAAACATTCAGTACTTC	CSAFSGGIKNIQYF
TRBV18	TRBJ2-3	NA	few	TGTGCCAGCTCACCAATTACAGCCCAGAGCACAGATACGCAGTATTTT	CASSPITAQSTDTQYF
TRBV6-4	TRBJ1-2	TRBD1	few	TGTGCCAGCAGTGATTCCCCGACAGGGGGTAACTATGGCTACACCTTC	CASSDSPTGGNYGYTF
TRBV7-8	TRBJ2-1	NA	many	TGTGCCAGCAGCTTAAACTTCCATTTCTACAATGAGCAGTTCTTC	CASSLNFHFYNEQFF
TRBV16	TRBJ2-1	NA	few	TGTGCCAGCAGTCCTACGGTCATAGGTGAGCAGTTCTTC	CASSPTVIGEQFF